This entry lists 21 T cell receptor beta chains sequenced from one sample in a study of cytomegalovirus exposure and HLA in healthy donors. The primer mix had 60 Vbeta and 13 Jbeta primers. The data were produced by immunoSEQ multiplex PCR, yet TCRdb's version contains in-frame clones alone and is incomplete. The table has 150,000 or so clones, approximately 84% seen once. Sequencing was done on a sample of PBMCs. The receptors derive from a young man in good health and CMV-seropositive.

This clone was found a few times. V is TRBV28 and J is TRBJ1-2; D remains ambiguous. This CDR3 comprises 12 residues. Germline CDR1 and CDR2: MDHEN and SYDVKM. The V end was cut by 2 bases, the J end by 5 bases, with 6 bases between. The DNA for the CDR3 is TGTGCCAGCAGTTTAGAACAGTATGGCTACACCTTC. Encoded protein: CASSLEQYGYTF.

V is TRBV5-1 and J is TRBJ2-1; 8 nucleotides match TRBD2. The CDR3 is 16 amino acids. V lost 7 bases and J lost 4; bases outside the gene matches: 13. Germline CDR1 and CDR2: SGHRS and YFSETQ. This chain's CDR3 is CASARDTSGDYNEQFF. For the CDR3, the DNA is TGCGCCAGCGCAAGAGACACTAGCGGTGATTACAATGAGCAGTTCTTC.

The V gene is TRBV5-1, the J gene TRBJ2-7; perhaps TRBD1 as D (5 bases). CDR1 and CDR2 (germline): SGHRS, YFSETQ. Trimming removed 4 bases at V and 4 bases at J, with 9 bases between. The CDR3 totals 12 residues. The CDR3 is CASSVAGYEQYF. The CDR3 DNA sequence: TGCGCCAGCAGCGTGGCAGGGTACGAGCAGTACTTC.

The chain is built from TRBV6-5 and TRBJ2-4; 9 positions match TRBD1. The CDR3 runs 15 residues. V lost 5 bases to trimming and J lost 0 bases; unmatched junction nucleotides: 2. Germline V CDR1 and CDR2: MNHEY, SVGAGI. The CDR3 region is CASSGQGLAKNIQYF. CDR3 nucleotide sequence: TGTGCCAGCAGTGGACAGGGGCTAGCCAAAAACATTCAGTACTTC.

J is TRBJ2-7 and V is TRBV12-2; the table's D call of TRBD2 was not tested on the DNA. TRBV12-2 is described as a pseudogene. The length of the CDR3 is 15 residues. The DNA of the CDR3 is TGTGCAAGTCGCTTAGCGCATGGGAGCTCCTACGAGCAGTACTTC. Translating it yields CASRLAHGSSYEQYF.

V and J are TRBV4-1 and TRBJ2-5; the D gene is possibly TRBD2 (5 bases). V was shortened by 0 bases and J by 3 bases, with 17 bases between the two germline ends. CDR1 MGHRA and CDR2 YSYEKL come from the germline V gene. The CDR3 extends over 17 amino acids. The CDR3 spells CASSQDLPAELKETQYF. As DNA, the CDR3 is TGCGCCAGCAGCCAAGATCTGCCAGCGGAGTTGAAAGAGACCCAGTACTTC.

This clone showed up just a few times. The chain carries TRBV7-3 and TRBJ2-1, with TRBD1 matching 12 bases. The CDR3 spans 15 residues. The germline CDR1 and CDR2 sequences are SGHTA and FQGTGA. V shed 5 bases, J shed 7 bases, and the junction held 6 bases outside the gene matches. The CDR3 reads CASSRGTGGYNEQFF. The CDR3 DNA reads TGTGCCAGCAGCCGGGGGACAGGGGGCTATAATGAGCAGTTCTTC.

The chain is built from TRBV4-2 and TRBJ2-1; 13 nucleotides agree with TRBD2. The CDR3 extends over 17 amino acids. V lost 3 bases, J lost 7 bases, and 9 bases stayed unmatched. The germline CDR1 and CDR2 sequences are LGHNA and YNFKEQ. CDR3 sequence: CASSQAAGTSGVNEQFF. CDR3 nucleotides: TGTGCCAGCAGCCAGGCAGCCGGGACTAGCGGGGTAAATGAGCAGTTCTTC.

This clone was recorded only once. The gene calls are TRBV27 and TRBJ2-3; D may be TRBD1 (5 bases). The CDR3 runs 15 residues. V was trimmed by 5 bases and J by 0 bases, leaving 12 bases between them. CDR1 and CDR2 from the germline V gene are MNHEY and SMNVEV (reference sequence). The CDR3 DNA reads as TGTGCCAGCAGTCGGACAATGAGTAGCACAGATACGCAGTATTTT. Amino acids: CASSRTMSSTDTQYF.

This clone occurred a few times. The rearrangement joins TRBV28 to TRBJ1-1; D is undetermined. V was pared by 6 bases and J by 6 bases, with 17 bases between. This CDR3 is built from 14 residues. Germline V CDR1 and CDR2: MDHEN, SYDVKM. The CDR3 region is CASSLSTGEPEAFF. The CDR3 DNA is TGTGCCAGCAGCCTCTCGACTGGAGAGCCTGAAGCTTTCTTT.

The chain's CDR3 is CASSLTITEETQYF. DNA for the CDR3: TGCGCCAGCAGCTTGACGATTACGGAAGAGACCCAGTACTTC. This chain joins TRBV5-1 and TRBJ2-5; D remains ambiguous. CDR1 is SGHRS and CDR2 is YFSETQ in the germline V gene. The CDR3 runs 14 residues. V was trimmed by 1 base and J by 3 bases, leaving 10 bases between them.

The chain links TRBV2 to TRBJ2-3; 9 positions match TRBD2. V gave up 6 bases and J gave up 2 bases; unmatched junction bases: 3. The CDR3 is made up of 14 amino acids. Germline V gene sequence: CDR1 SNHLY, CDR2 FYNNEI. The CDR3 here is CASREREVTDTQYF. The CDR3 DNA follows: TGTGCCAGCAGGGAGCGGGAGGTCACAGATACGCAGTATTTT. Full variable domain (outside the CDR3, taken from reference TRBV2 and TRBJ2-3): EPEVTQTPSHQVTQMGQEVILRCVPISNHLYFYWYRQILGQKVEFLVSFYNNEISEKSEIFDDQFSVERPDGSNFTLKIRSTKLEDSAMYFCASREREVTDTQYFGPGTRLTVL.

This clone has just a few counts. The CDR3 DNA sequence: TGTGCCAGCAGTCAGACCGGGACAGGGACCTACGAGCAGTACTTC. Its protein is CASSQTGTGTYEQYF. The rearrangement links TRBV28 to TRBJ2-7; 9 positions match TRBD1. V lost 5 bases to trimming and J lost 2 bases; unmatched junction nucleotides: 7. The length of the CDR3 is 15 residues. The germline V gene has CDR1 MDHEN and CDR2 SYDVKM.

The chain's CDR3 is CASSSSEVNTEAFF. The CDR3 DNA reads as TGTGCCAGTAGTTCGTCGGAGGTGAACACTGAAGCTTTCTTT. The J gene is TRBJ1-1, the V gene TRBV19; no reliable D call. V was trimmed by 5 bases and J by 0 bases, leaving 10 bases between them. This CDR3 comprises 14 residues. Germline lookup yields CDR1 LNHDA and CDR2 SQIVND (reference sequence). Based on the CDR3 plus reference TRBV19 and TRBJ1-1, the full variable domain is DGGITQSPKYLFRKEGQNVTLSCEQNLNHDAMYWYRQDPGQGLRLIYYSQIVNDFQKGDIAEGYSVSREKKESFPLTVTSAQKNPTAFYLCASSSSEVNTEAFFGQGTRLTVV.

The rearrangement links TRBV10-3 to TRBJ2-1, with D possibly matching TRBD1 (6 bases). The CDR3 is made up of 15 amino acids. V lost 5 bases, J lost 1 base, and 12 bases lay in between. Germline values: CDR1 ENHRY, CDR2 SYGVKD. In nucleotides, the CDR3 is TGTGCCATCAGTCCAGGGGTTAGTTCCTACAATGAGCAGTTCTTC. This gives the protein CAISPGVSSYNEQFF.

V gene TRBV5-4 combines with J gene TRBJ2-5; no clear D gene. The CDR3 is 14 residues long. CDR1 SGHNT and CDR2 YYREEE come from the germline V gene (reference sequence). The ends were cut back, 0 bases at V and 5 bases at J, with 11 bases in the middle. The CDR3: CASSLADLRETQYF. DNA for the CDR3: TGTGCCAGCAGCTTGGCCGACTTAAGGGAGACCCAGTACTTC.

The rearrangement links TRBV19 to TRBJ2-7; the D gene is possibly TRBD1 (5 bases). This CDR3 region has 18 residues. The V gene's germline CDR1 is LNHDA and CDR2 SQIVND (reference sequence). The V end was cut by 3 bases, the J end by 4 bases, with 25 bases between. In DNA form, the CDR3 reads TGTGCCAGTAGTATCCCCCCACAAGCAGGGAAAATCACATACGAGCAGTACTTC. Its translation: CASSIPPQAGKITYEQYF.

V is TRBV7-6 and J is TRBJ2-1; 9 bases agree with TRBD2. This CDR3 contains 18 residues. CDR1 and CDR2 (germline): SGHVS, FNYEAQ. V shed 5 bases and J 0 bases; nucleotides not matched to a gene: 11. In DNA, the CDR3 is TGTGCCAGCAGCCTTCGGGGAGCGGGAGGCGTCTCCTACAATGAGCAGTTCTTC. Protein: CASSLRGAGGVSYNEQFF.

The genes are TRBV11-2 and TRBJ2-7; 10 bases align to TRBD2. The V and J ends lost 1 base and 7 bases, in that order; junction bases with no gene match: 10. Germline V gene sequence: CDR1 SGHAT, CDR2 FQNNGV. CDR3 length equals 16 residues. CDR3: CASSLAGSGGAREQYF. CDR3 bases: TGTGCCAGCAGCTTAGCCGGCAGCGGGGGGGCGCGAGAGCAGTACTTC.

The chain is built from TRBV28 and TRBJ1-1; D is uncertain. Trimming shortened V by 6 bases and J by 1 base, and 12 bases separated the two germline ends. Per germline, CDR1 MDHEN and CDR2 SYDVKM. CDR3 length: 14 residues. The CDR3 here is CASSPAGRNTEAFF. The CDR3 DNA reads TGTGCCAGCAGCCCGGCAGGTCGGAACACTGAAGCTTTCTTT.

This sequence joins TRBV7-9 and TRBJ1-5, with D unclear. This CDR3 contains 16 residues. Trimming took off 1 base at V and 2 bases at J, with 12 bases between the two ends. Germline loops: CDR1 SEHNR, CDR2 FQNEAQ (reference sequence). CDR3 coding DNA: TGTGCCAGCAGCTTAGGTTCCGGGGAGGGCAATCAGCCCCAGCATTTT. Its protein product is CASSLGSGEGNQPQHF.